This TCR beta chain derives from a study of blood T cell repertoires in COVID-19. Overall study context: Samples came from the United States, Italy and Spain, spanning acute and convalescent COVID-19. PBMCs, B-cell-depleted T cells, or T cells provided the cDNA or gDNA that made up the material.

Per the study methods: Scientists estimated how many nucleated cells there were by amplifying reference gene primers. Method: immunoSEQ multiplex PCR; TCRdb's copy keeps in-frame clones and lacks some. That table furnishes V, J and clone size, whereas the DNA furnished D and trimming. Altogether 130,000 to 150,000 clones are present, 65% to 85% being singletons, with the ten largest covering 1.9%. The CDR3 contains 16 residues. CDR1 and CDR2 (germline): MDHEN, SYDVKM. V lost 5 bases to trimming and J lost 4 bases; unmatched junction nucleotides: 11. The sample comprised peripheral blood. This rearrangement joins TRBV28 to TRBJ1-5; 7 nucleotides agree with TRBD1. The receptor's source is a woman aged 55 to 70 with acute or convalescent COVID-19. CDR3 coding DNA: TGTGCCAGCAGTCCCCCACAGGGGACTGCTAATCAGCCCCAGCATTTT. It codes for CASSPPQGTANQPQHF. The complete variable domain, with remaining parts taken from reference TRBV28 and TRBJ1-5, reads DVKVTQSSRYLVKRTGEKVFLECVQDMDHENMFWYRQDPGLGLRLIYFSYDVKMKEKGDIPEGYSVSREKKERFSLILESASTNQTSMYLCASSPPQGTANQPQHFGDGTRLSIL.